The 13 T cell receptor beta chains listed next were all sequenced from one sample in a study of radiation and T cells in renal cell carcinoma. As for time point: baseline pretreatment blood. Treatment: 15 Gy SBRT to primary tumor, nephrectomy 4 weeks later. Here immunoSEQ multiplex PCR was the method, and the copy in TCRdb shows in-frame clones only, minus some. The sample includes some 150,000 clones, around four fifths of them seen just once. Material: blood, obtained from a patient whose treatment included radiotherapy and nephrectomy. Receptors originate from a woman aged 45-65 years with renal cell carcinoma.

This clone was counted a single time. The chain links TRBV9 to TRBJ2-1, with 11 bases lining up with TRBD2. V was clipped by 2 bases and J by 9 bases; unmatched bases: 13. This CDR3 is 17 amino acids long. Germline V gene data show CDR1 as SGDLS and CDR2 as YYNGEE. CDR3 sequence: CASSVTGTSGEGGEQFF. In nucleotides, the CDR3 is TGTGCCAGCAGCGTCACAGGGACTAGCGGAGAAGGTGGTGAGCAGTTCTTC.

The genes are TRBV6-6 and TRBJ2-1, with 7 positions matching TRBD1. Germline lookup yields CDR1 MNHNY and CDR2 SVGAGI (reference sequence). The CDR3 sequence is 12 residues long. The trim removed 11 bases at V and 4 bases at J, leaving 5 bases unmatched. The CDR3 spells CASGQEYNEQFF. The CDR3 bases are TGTGCCTCCGGACAGGAGTACAATGAGCAGTTCTTC.

The gene calls are TRBV4-1 and TRBJ2-7, with D perhaps given as TRBD1 or TRBD2 (5 bases each). Trimming stripped 1 base from V and 6 bases from J, with 16 bases between. Germline CDR1 MGHRA, CDR2 YSYEKL. The length of the CDR3 is 15 residues. The CDR3 DNA follows: TGCGCCAGCAGCCAAGTTGGGACCAAAGGTCGCGAGCAGTACTTC. This encodes CASSQVGTKGREQYF.

The V call is TRBV5-8, the J call TRBJ1-5; 7 positions match TRBD1. This CDR3 is 16 amino acids long. Germline CDR1 and CDR2: SGHTS and YDEGEE. The V gene end was trimmed by 4 bases and the J gene end by 0 bases; junction bases not matched to a gene: 7. The CDR3, as DNA: TGTGCCAGCAGCGCGGGACAGATTTATAGCAATCAGCCCCAGCATTTT. This sequence encodes CASSAGQIYSNQPQHF.

The J gene is TRBJ1-2, the V gene TRBV5-1; TRBD1 might be the D (6 bases). From germline, CDR1 is SGHRS and CDR2 YFSETQ. Deletions cut 4 bases from V and 6 bases from J, with 19 bases between. The CDR3 is 15 residues long. This chain's CDR3 is CASSPGGGPLNGYTF. CDR3 sequence (DNA): TGCGCCAGCAGCCCCGGCGGGGGGCCCCTGAATGGCTACACCTTC.

This sequence joins TRBV4-2 and TRBJ2-3; perhaps TRBD2 as D (6 bases). Germline assignment: CDR1 LGHNA and CDR2 YNFKEQ. Trimming shortened V by 4 bases and J by 1 base, and 24 bases separated the two germline ends. The CDR3 runs to 19 residues. The CDR3 sequence: CASSLQRSGGRAGTDTQYF. CDR3 sequence (DNA): TGTGCCAGCAGCCTCCAGCGATCCGGAGGGCGGGCGGGCACAGATACGCAGTATTTT.

V is TRBV7-2 and J is TRBJ2-6, with TRBD1 matching over 9 bases. The junction had 9 bases not matched to a gene; V was cut back by 5 bases and J by 4 bases. The germline V gene has CDR1 SGHTA and CDR2 FQGNSA. The length of the CDR3 is 17 residues. CDR3 nucleotide sequence: TGTGCCAGCAGCAGACTGACAGGGGGTTCAGGGGCCAACGTCCTGACTTTC. Translating gives CASSRLTGGSGANVLTF.

In its sample, this clone was seen once. The V gene is TRBV30, the J gene TRBJ2-1, with TRBD1 as a possible D gene (5 bases). The CDR3 is 12 residues long. Germline CDR1 and CDR2: GTSNPN and SVGIG (reference sequence). The V end lost 3 bases, the J end lost 13 bases, and 16 bases lay between the germline ends. The CDR3, as DNA: TGTGCCTGGAGCGTGACAGCCGATCCACAGTTCTTC. Protein: CAWSVTADPQFF. Full variable domain (outside the CDR3, taken from reference TRBV30 and TRBJ2-1): SQTIHQWPATLVQPVGSPLSLECTVEGTSNPNLYWYRQAAGRGLQLLFYSVGIGQISSEVPQNLSASRPQDRQFILSSKKLLLSDSGFYLCAWSVTADPQFFGPGTRLTVL.

The V call is TRBV5-1, the J call TRBJ1-1, with D possibly being TRBD1 (6 bases). V was trimmed by 2 bases and J by 3 bases, leaving 11 bases between them. The V gene's germline CDR1 is SGHRS and CDR2 YFSETQ. CDR3 length: 14 residues. CDR3 in amino acids: CASSLQGVDTEAFF. CDR3 bases: TGCGCCAGCAGCTTACAGGGCGTGGACACTGAAGCTTTCTTT.

The chain is built from TRBV5-1 and TRBJ1-4, with 11 positions matching TRBD1. The germline CDR1 and CDR2 sequences are SGHRS and YFSETQ. With 4 bases clipped from V and 7 bases from J, the junction kept 3 bases outside the gene matches. This CDR3 is 14 amino acids long. The CDR3 loop is CASSQDRGREKLFF. In DNA form, the CDR3 reads TGCGCCAGCAGCCAGGACAGGGGGCGTGAAAAACTGTTTTTT.

The chain carries TRBV7-2 and TRBJ2-5; D possibly corresponds to TRBD2 (6 bases). The CDR3 length is 17 residues. The V and J ends lost 5 bases and 4 bases respectively, with 23 bases between them. The germline V gene encodes CDR1 SGHTA and CDR2 FQGNSA. The CDR3 reads CASSLRPPGVRRETQYF. The CDR3, as DNA: TGTGCCAGCAGCCTGAGACCCCCGGGAGTAAGAAGAGAGACCCAGTACTTC. Based on the CDR3 plus reference TRBV7-2 and TRBJ2-5, the full variable domain is GAGVSQSPSNKVTEKGKDVELRCDPISGHTALYWYRQSLGQGLEFLIYFQGNSAPDKSGLPSDRFSAERTGGSVSTLTIQRTQQEDSAVYLCASSLRPPGVRRETQYFGPGTRLLVL.

This clone occurred a few times. The chain employs TRBV2 and TRBJ1-2, with D possibly matching TRBD1 (5 bases). The V gene lost 4 bases and the J gene lost 7 bases, with 10 bases spanning the gap. The length of the CDR3 is 12 residues. Germline-derived CDR1 and CDR2 are SNHLY and FYNNEI. The CDR3 here is CASSGQGGGYTF. The CDR3 nucleotides are TGTGCCAGCAGTGGGCAGGGCGGTGGCTACACCTTC.

This clone was detected a few times. CDR3 sequence reads: CALKQGVNTEAFF. As DNA, the CDR3 is TGTGCCTTGAAACAGGGGGTGAACACTGAAGCTTTCTTT. V and J are TRBV30 and TRBJ1-1; 8 bases are shared with TRBD1. The junction had 4 bases not matched to a gene; V was cut back by 7 bases and J by 0 bases. The CDR3 spans 13 residues. The germline CDR1 and CDR2 sequences are GTSNPN and SVGIG (reference sequence).